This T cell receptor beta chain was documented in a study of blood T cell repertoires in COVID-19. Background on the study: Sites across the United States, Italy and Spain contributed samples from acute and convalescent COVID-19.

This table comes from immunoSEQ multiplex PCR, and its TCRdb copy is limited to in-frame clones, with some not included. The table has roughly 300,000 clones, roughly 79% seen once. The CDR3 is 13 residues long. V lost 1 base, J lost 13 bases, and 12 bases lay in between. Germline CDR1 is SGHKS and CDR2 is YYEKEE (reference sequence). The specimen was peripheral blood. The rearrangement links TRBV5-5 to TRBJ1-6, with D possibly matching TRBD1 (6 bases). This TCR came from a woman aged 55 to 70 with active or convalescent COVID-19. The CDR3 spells CASSLPGEHPLHF. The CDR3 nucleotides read TGTGCCAGCAGCTTGCCAGGGGAGCACCCCCTCCACTTT.